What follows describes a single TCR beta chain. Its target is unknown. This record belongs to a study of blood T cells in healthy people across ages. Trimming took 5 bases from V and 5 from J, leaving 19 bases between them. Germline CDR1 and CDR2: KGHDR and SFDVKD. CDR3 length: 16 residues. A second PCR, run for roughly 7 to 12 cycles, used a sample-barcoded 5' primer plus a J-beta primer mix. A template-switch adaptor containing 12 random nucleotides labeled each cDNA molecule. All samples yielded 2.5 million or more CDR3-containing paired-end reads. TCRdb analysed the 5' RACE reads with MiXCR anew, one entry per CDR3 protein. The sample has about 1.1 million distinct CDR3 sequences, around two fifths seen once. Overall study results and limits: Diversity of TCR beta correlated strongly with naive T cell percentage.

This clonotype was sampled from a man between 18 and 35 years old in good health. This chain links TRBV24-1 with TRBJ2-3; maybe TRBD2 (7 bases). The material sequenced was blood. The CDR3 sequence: CATSGGQAGYVDTQYF. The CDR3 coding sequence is TGTGCCACCAGTGGGGGACAAGCGGGGTACGTAGATACGCAGTATTTT.